The 20 T cell receptor beta chains given below trace back to one sample, sequenced in a study of tumor-infiltrating lymphocytes in primary liver carcinoma. Germline DNA was also extracted, and blood RNA derived from unsorted whole blood. Making TCR beta cDNA involved around 520 ng total RNA and a constant-region primer. Three-round nested multiplex PCR performed with slightly modified ARM-PCR produced the TCR beta libraries. Investigators reported that the first two PCR rounds, at around 10 cycles each, used TRBV1-TRBV30 forward primers with a C-beta reverse primer. MiXCR, applied by TCRdb to the multiplex PCR reads, yields one record per CDR3 protein. The sample gives 310,000 or so distinct CDR3 sequences, 58% of which show up once; approximately 17% is in the top ten. Sample: peripheral blood. The receptors derive from a woman aged 25 to 39 with primary liver carcinoma and hepatitis B virus infection.

On this clonotype itself: Germline and junction disagree at one end, which may indicate a read error. The chain combines TRBV6-1 with TRBJ1-5; D unclear. Germline-derived CDR1 and CDR2 are MNHNS and SASEGT. CDR3 length: 13 amino acids. The CDR3 coding sequence is TGTGTCAGCAGCGAATGGGAAATCCCGCCCCAGCATTTT. Translated, it gives CVSSEWEIPPQHF.

There are a few counts of this clonotype. The chain has TRBV13 and TRBJ1-1; maybe TRBD1 (5 bases). The CDR3 sequence is 15 residues long. Germline lookup yields CDR1 PRHDT and CDR2 FYEKMQ (reference sequence). Trimming took 4 bases from V and 3 from J, leaving 15 bases between them. CDR3 amino acids: CASSSPRALDTEAFF. The CDR3 DNA is TGTGCCAGCAGCTCCCCCAGGGCCCTTGACACTGAAGCTTTCTTT.

As for this clonotype: A much bigger clone sits one base away, suggesting this may be a read error. The genes are TRBV4-2 and TRBJ2-7; D perhaps matches TRBD2 (6 bases). The V gene's germline CDR1 is LGHNA and CDR2 YNFKEQ. The CDR3 consists of 16 residues. Trimming pared 0 bases from V and 1 base from J, leaving 13 bases between. In DNA, the CDR3 is TGTGCCAGCAGCCAAGAAGTGGGAGGAACGTCCTACGAGCAGTACTTC. Amino acid sequence: CASSQEVGGTSYEQYF.

This chain connects TRBV5-4 to TRBJ2-7; D perhaps matches TRBD2 (6 bases). V lost 1 base to trimming and J lost 4 bases, with 15 bases between them. The CDR3 loop spans 15 amino acids. Germline values: CDR1 SGHNT, CDR2 YYREEE (reference sequence). This CDR3 reads CASSLWGERGYEQYF. The CDR3 DNA reads as TGTGCCAGCAGCTTGTGGGGGGAAAGAGGATACGAGCAGTACTTC.

This chain uses TRBV2 with TRBJ2-5; 11 bases match TRBD2. Looked up from germline, CDR1 is SNHLY and CDR2 is FYNNEI. V lost 3 bases, J lost 5 bases, and 17 bases stayed unmatched. The CDR3 extends over 19 amino acids. Here the CDR3 DNA reads TGTGCCAGCAGTGACTTCCAACCCCAACGACTAGCGGGAATGGAGACCCAGTACTTC. It translates to CASSDFQPQRLAGMETQYF.

This clonotype showed up just once. The conserved phenylalanine or tryptophan is not found at the CDR3 terminus, so this likely reflects a read error. The DNA is left out, because the CDR3 cannot be placed on it with certainty; the CDR3 is given as TCRdb lists it. The chain recombines TRBV11-2 with TRBJ2-7. A total of 13 residues make up the CDR3, ends included. Germline V gene lookup returns CDR1 SGHAT and CDR2 FQNNGV. The chain's CDR3 is CASSLVISYGRYL.

This clonotype has at least ten counts. The chain employs TRBV11-2 and TRBJ1-2, with D possibly being TRBD1 (5 bases). The CDR3 consists of 15 residues. V was pared by 5 bases and J by 8 bases, with 21 bases between. The V gene's germline CDR1 is SGHAT and CDR2 FQNNGV. The CDR3 reads CASSPPGELSEGYTF. CDR3 sequence (DNA): TGTGCCAGCAGCCCCCCGGGGGAGCTATCGGAAGGCTACACCTTC.

The V gene is TRBV28, the J gene TRBJ2-7; D is undetermined. Per the germline V gene, CDR1 is MDHEN and CDR2 is SYDVKM. Trimming shortened V by 5 bases and J by 2 bases, and 7 bases separated the two germline ends. This CDR3 region has 12 residues. CDR3 DNA sequence: TGTGCCAGCAGTCCCCCGGCCTACGAGCAGTACTTC. Translation: CASSPPAYEQYF.

CDR3: CSAPGQGEGNTIYF. For the CDR3, the DNA is TGCAGTGCTCCCGGACAGGGGGAAGGAAACACCATATATTTT. V is TRBV20-1 and J is TRBJ1-3, with TRBD1 matching 10 bases. The CDR3 contains 14 residues. CDR1 and CDR2 from the germline V gene are DFQATT and SNEGSKA (reference sequence). Germline trimming cut 5 bases from V and 4 bases from J; bases unmatched to any gene: 5.

The chain joins TRBV5-4 to TRBJ2-3, with D unresolved. V was cut by 1 base and J by 0 bases, with 9 bases left in between. The CDR3 contains 15 residues. CDR1 and CDR2 (germline): SGHNT, YYREEE (reference sequence). This CDR3 is CASSLYRASTDTQYF. The DNA for the CDR3 is TGTGCCAGCAGCTTGTACCGGGCTAGCACAGATACGCAGTATTTT.

Concerning this clonotype: Germline and junction disagree at one end, which may indicate a read error. The chain has TRBV11-2 and TRBJ2-3; maybe TRBD2 (5 bases). This CDR3 contains 14 residues. From germline, CDR1 is SGHAT and CDR2 FQNNGV. The CDR3, as DNA: TGTACCAGCAGCCGGGTTGGGAGCACAGATATGCAGTATTTT. This gives the protein CTSSRVGSTDMQYF.

On this clonotype itself: Compared with germline, one end of the junction differs, possibly owing to a read error. The CDR3 DNA sequence: TGTACCACCAGTGATTTTAGAAGCGGGAGGCCAAATGAGCAGTTCTTC. This sequence encodes CTTSDFRSGRPNEQFF. The chain has TRBV24-1 and TRBJ2-1; the match to TRBD2 covers 9 bases. The CDR3 runs 16 residues. Germline assignment: CDR1 KGHDR and CDR2 SFDVKD.

This chain joins TRBV28 and TRBJ1-3; no firm D call. Germline lookup yields CDR1 MDHEN and CDR2 SYDVKM. V was clipped by 3 bases and J by 4 bases, with 10 bases between them. There are 14 residues in the CDR3. CDR3 region: CASSFRAPGNTIYF. CDR3 DNA sequence: TGTGCCAGCAGTTTCAGAGCACCAGGAAACACCATATATTTT.

The sample holds many counts of this clonotype. DNA for the CDR3: TGTGCCAGCAGTTTATCGGTGGGCAAAAACATTCAGTACTTC. It yields the protein CASSLSVGKNIQYF. The chain links TRBV12-3 or TRBV12-4 to TRBJ2-4; D uncertain. V lost 2 bases and J lost 3, with 8 bases in between. CDR3 length: 14 residues.

This clonotype was detected a few times. This sequence joins TRBV12-3 or TRBV12-4 and TRBJ2-1, with D uncertain. Between the trimmed V and J ends, which lost 6 bases and 2 bases, there was a span of 20 bases. The CDR3 contains 17 residues. Written as DNA, the CDR3 is TGTGCCAGCAGCCCTTTCGGGCTGTTGGGCCCCTACAATGAGCAGTTCTTC. This codes for CASSPFGLLGPYNEQFF.

Remarks on this clonotype: Being one base from a much bigger clone, this may be a read error. The chain uses TRBV6-2 or TRBV6-3 and TRBJ1-4, with D possibly TRBD1 on 5 matching bases. CDR1 and CDR2 from the germline V gene are MNHEY and SVGEGT. V dropped 7 bases and J dropped 10 bases, with 13 bases sitting between them. There are 12 residues in the CDR3. In nucleotides, the CDR3 is TGTGCCAGCAAAAACCGGGGGGGAAAACTGTTTTTT. It specifies CASKNRGGKLFF.

The chain has TRBV29-1 and TRBJ1-3, with D maybe TRBD1 (5 bases). Trimming stripped 5 bases from V and 0 bases from J, with 14 bases between. The CDR3 contains 15 residues. Germline-derived CDR1 and CDR2 are SQVTM and ANQGSEA. CDR3 nucleotide sequence: TGCAGCGTTATAGACAGTACGTTCTCTGGAAACACCATATATTTT. Its translation is CSVIDSTFSGNTIYF.

The chain couples TRBV12-3 or TRBV12-4 to TRBJ2-7, with 7 bases that match TRBD2. CDR3 length: 14 amino acids. J was trimmed by 2 bases and V by 4 bases; bases with no gene match: 5. CDR3 nucleotide sequence: TGTGCCAGCAGTTGGACTAGTGAGACCTACGAGCAGTACTTC. Amino acids: CASSWTSETYEQYF.

A word on this clonotype: The CDR3 does not close with the conserved phenylalanine or tryptophan, likely indicating a read error. This chain joins TRBV5-6 and TRBJ2-2; D is possibly TRBD2 (5 bases). The germline gives CDR1 SGHDT, CDR2 YYEEEE. The CDR3 is made up of 15 amino acids. CDR3 DNA sequence: TGTGCCAGCAGCTTGGCACCCAGTGTCACCGGGAAGCTGTTTATT. Protein: CASSLAPSVTGKLFI.

The chain carries TRBV29-1 and TRBJ2-7; the match to TRBD2 covers 15 bases. Per germline, CDR1 SQVTM and CDR2 ANQGSEA. V lost 3 bases and J lost 6; bases outside the gene matches: 3. The CDR3 totals 14 residues. CDR3 DNA: TGCAGCGTTGATGCGGGACTAGCGGGAGGCGAGCAGTACTTC. Protein product: CSVDAGLAGGEQYF.